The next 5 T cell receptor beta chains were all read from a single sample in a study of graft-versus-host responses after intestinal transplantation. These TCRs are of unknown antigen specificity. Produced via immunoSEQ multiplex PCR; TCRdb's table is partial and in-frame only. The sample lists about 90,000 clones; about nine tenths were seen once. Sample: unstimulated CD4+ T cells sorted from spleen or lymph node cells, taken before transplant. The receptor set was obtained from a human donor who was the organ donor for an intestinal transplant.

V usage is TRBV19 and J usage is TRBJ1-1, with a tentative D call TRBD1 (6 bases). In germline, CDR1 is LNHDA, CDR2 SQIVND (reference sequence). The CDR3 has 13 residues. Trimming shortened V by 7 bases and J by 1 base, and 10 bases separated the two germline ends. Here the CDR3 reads CASNDRPNTEAFF. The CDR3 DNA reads TGTGCCAGTAACGACAGGCCGAACACTGAAGCTTTCTTT.

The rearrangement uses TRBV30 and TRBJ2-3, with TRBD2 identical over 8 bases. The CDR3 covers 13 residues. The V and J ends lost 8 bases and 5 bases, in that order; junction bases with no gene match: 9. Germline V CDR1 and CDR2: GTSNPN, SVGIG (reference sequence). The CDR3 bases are TGTGCCCGGGGACCAGCGGGGGTAGATACGCAGTATTTT. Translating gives CARGPAGVDTQYF.

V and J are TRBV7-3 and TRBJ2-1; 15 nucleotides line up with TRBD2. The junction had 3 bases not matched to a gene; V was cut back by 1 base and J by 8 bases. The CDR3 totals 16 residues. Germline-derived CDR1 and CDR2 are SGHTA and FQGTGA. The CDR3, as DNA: TGTGCCAGCAGCTTAAGGACTAGCGGGAGGGCGCATGAGCAGTTCTTC. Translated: CASSLRTSGRAHEQFF.

This chain's CDR3 is CAIKGTSGGVEQYF. As DNA, the CDR3 is TGTGCCATAAAAGGCACTAGCGGGGGGGTCGAGCAGTACTTC. J is TRBJ2-7 and V is TRBV10-3; 13 bases match TRBD2. Germline-derived CDR1 and CDR2 are ENHRY and SYGVKD. The CDR3 sequence is 14 residues long. The J segment lost 6 bases and the V segment lost 9 bases, leaving 8 bases of the junction unmatched.

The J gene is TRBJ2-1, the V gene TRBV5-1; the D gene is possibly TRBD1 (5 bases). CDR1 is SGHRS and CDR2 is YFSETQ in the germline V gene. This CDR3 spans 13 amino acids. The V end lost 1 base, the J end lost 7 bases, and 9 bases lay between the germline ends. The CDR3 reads CASSLSRVNEQFF. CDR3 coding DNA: TGCGCCAGCAGCTTGTCCAGGGTAAATGAGCAGTTCTTC.